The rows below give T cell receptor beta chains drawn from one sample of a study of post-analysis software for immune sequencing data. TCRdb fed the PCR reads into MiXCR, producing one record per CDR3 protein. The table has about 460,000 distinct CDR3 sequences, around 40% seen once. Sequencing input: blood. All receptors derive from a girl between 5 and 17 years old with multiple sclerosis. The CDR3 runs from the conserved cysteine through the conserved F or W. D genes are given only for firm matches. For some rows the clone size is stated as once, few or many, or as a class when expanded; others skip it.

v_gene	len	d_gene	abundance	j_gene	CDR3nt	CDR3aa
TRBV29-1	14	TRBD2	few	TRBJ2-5	TGCAGCGTTGAACCAGCGGGAGGAGAGGAGACCCAGTACTTC	CSVEPAGGEETQYF
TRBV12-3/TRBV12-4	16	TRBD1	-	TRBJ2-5	TGTGCCAGCAGTTTGTGGGACAGAAAAAACCAAGAGACCCAGTACTTC	CASSLWDRKNQETQYF
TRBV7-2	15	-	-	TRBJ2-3	TGTGCCAGCAGCCTCCAGGGGTCTCCCACAGATACGCAGTATTTT	CASSLQGSPTDTQYF
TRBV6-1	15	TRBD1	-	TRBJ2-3	TGTGCCAGCAGTGCGTGGACAGGGAGCACAGATACGCAGTATTTT	CASSAWTGSTDTQYF
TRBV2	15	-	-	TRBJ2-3	TGTGCCAGCAGCGGACCGGGACTGAGCACAGATACGCAGTATTTT	CASSGPGLSTDTQYF
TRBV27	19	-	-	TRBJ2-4	TGTGCCAGCAGTCTGGGGGGGCCAGGGGCCCCTTTAGCCAAAAACATTCAGTACTTC	CASSLGGPGAPLAKNIQYF
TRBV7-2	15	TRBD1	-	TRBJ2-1	TGTGCCAGCAGCCGGGACAGGGCAGATATGAATGAGCAGTTCTTC	CASSRDRADMNEQFF
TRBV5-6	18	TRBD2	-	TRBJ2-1	TGTGCCAGCAGCTTGGGGACTAGCGGGTGGAGCTCCTACAATGAGCAGTTCTTC	CASSLGTSGWSSYNEQFF
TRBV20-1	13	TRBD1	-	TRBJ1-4	TGCAGTGCTGGAGACAGGGGTAATGAAAAACTGTTTTTT	CSAGDRGNEKLFF
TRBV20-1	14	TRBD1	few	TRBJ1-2	TGCAGTGCTAGAGAACCGGGACAGGCCTATGGCTACACCTTC	CSAREPGQAYGYTF
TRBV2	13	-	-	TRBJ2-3	TGTGCCACCATGGGACTGATCACAGATACGCAGTATTTT	CATMGLITDTQYF
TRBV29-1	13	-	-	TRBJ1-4	TGCAGCGTTGAAACCGGATCGGATGAAAAACGGTTTTTT	CSVETGSDEKRFF
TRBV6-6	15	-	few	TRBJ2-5	TGTGCCAGCAGTAACCGGAGAACTTACCAAGAGACCCAGTACTTC	CASSNRRTYQETQYF
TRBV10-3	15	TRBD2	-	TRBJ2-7	TGTGCCATCAGTGAAGGTAGCGGGGCCTCCTACGAGCAGTACTTC	CAISEGSGASYEQYF
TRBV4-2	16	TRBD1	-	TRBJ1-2	TGTGCCAGCAGCCAAGATTGGACAGGGGGACGTTATGGCTACACCTTC	CASSQDWTGGRYGYTF
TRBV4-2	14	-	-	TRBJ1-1	TGTGCCAGCAGCCAAGATCCCACGAACACTGAAGCTTTCTTT	CASSQDPTNTEAFF
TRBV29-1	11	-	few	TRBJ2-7	TGCAGCGTTGGGGACGCCGACGAGCAGTACTTC	CSVGDADEQYF
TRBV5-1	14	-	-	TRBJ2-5	TGCGCCAGCAGCCGGGGACTTATTCAAGAGACCCAGTACTTC	CASSRGLIQETQYF
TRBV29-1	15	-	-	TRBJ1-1	TGCAGCGGGGGGAAATTTGGGGGATGGAACACTGAAGCTTTCTTT	CSGGKFGGWNTEAFF
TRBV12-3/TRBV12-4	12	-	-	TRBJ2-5	TGTGCCAGCAGTATTAAACAAGAGACCCAGTACTTC	CASSIKQETQYF
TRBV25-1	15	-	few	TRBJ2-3	TGTGCCAGCATCCGAACCGGGAGTAGAACAGATACGCAGTATTTT	CASIRTGSRTDTQYF
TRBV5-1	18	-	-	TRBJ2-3	TGCGCCAGCAGCTTGGAAGGTTATGGGGGACCTAGCACAGATACGCAGTATTTT	CASSLEGYGGPSTDTQYF
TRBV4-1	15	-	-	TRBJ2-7	TGCGCCAGCAGCCAACTTAATTACGGCGCCTACGAGCAGTACTTC	CASSQLNYGAYEQYF
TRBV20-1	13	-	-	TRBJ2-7	TGCAGTGCTAGACCCCCAGGGGCCTACGAGCAGTACTTC	CSARPPGAYEQYF
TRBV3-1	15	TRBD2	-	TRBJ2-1	TGTGCCAGCAGCCAAGGCGGCAGGACGGGGGGTGAGCAGTTCTTC	CASSQGGRTGGEQFF
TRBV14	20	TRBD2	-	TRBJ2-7	TGTGCCAGCAGCCAAAACACACTAGCGGGAATTGGGTGGGAACACTACGAGCAGTACTTC	CASSQNTLAGIGWEHYEQYF
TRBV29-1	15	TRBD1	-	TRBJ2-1	TGCAGCGTTAAACAGGGGATGCCTTCATACAATGAGCAGTTCTTC	CSVKQGMPSYNEQFF
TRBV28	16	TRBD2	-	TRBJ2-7	TGTGCCAGCAGTTTGGGGGGACTAGCGGGGACCTACGAGCAGTACTTC	CASSLGGLAGTYEQYF
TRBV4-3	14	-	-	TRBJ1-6	TGCGCCAGCAGCCGTGGAGACGATAATTCACCCCTCCACTTT	CASSRGDDNSPLHF
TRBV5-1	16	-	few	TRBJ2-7	TGCGCCAGCAGCTTGGATTTCGGGAGCCCTCCCCTCGAGCAGTACTTC	CASSLDFGSPPLEQYF
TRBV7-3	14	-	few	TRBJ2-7	TGTGCCAGCAGCCGAACCCCGGCCGCCTACGAGCAGTACTTC	CASSRTPAAYEQYF
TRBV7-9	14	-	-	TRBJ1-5	TGTGCCAGCAGCTCTAGGGACGGGAATCAGCCCCAGCATTTT	CASSSRDGNQPQHF
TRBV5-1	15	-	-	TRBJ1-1	TGCGCCAGCAGCTTGGTCTGGGCGGTGAACACTGAAGCTTTCTTT	CASSLVWAVNTEAFF
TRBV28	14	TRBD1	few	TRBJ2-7	TGTGCCAGCACCGGGACAGGGGGGAGGTACGAGCAGTACTTC	CASTGTGGRYEQYF
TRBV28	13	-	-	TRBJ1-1	TGTGCCAGCGTAACCCCAATGGGCCAGTGGGCTTTCTTT	CASVTPMGQWAFF
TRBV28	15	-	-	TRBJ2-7	TGTGCCAGCAGCTTAGCGGGGACAGGGTACCACGAGCAGTACTTC	CASSLAGTGYHEQYF
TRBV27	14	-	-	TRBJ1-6	TGTGCCAGCAGTTTATCTGGGGGCCTGCTTCTCCTCCACTTT	CASSLSGGLLLLHF
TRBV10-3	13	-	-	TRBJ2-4	TGTGCCTCATGCCAGGGCGCTCAAGAGACCCTGTACTTC	CASCQGAQETLYF
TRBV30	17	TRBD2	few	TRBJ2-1	TGTGCCTGGAGTCTACAGACTAGCGGGAGGTACTACAATGAGCAGTTCTTC	CAWSLQTSGRYYNEQFF
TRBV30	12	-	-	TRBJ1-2	TGTGCCTTTCTAACCGGGGGCTATGGCTACACCTTC	CAFLTGGYGYTF
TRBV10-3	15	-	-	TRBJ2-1	TGTGCCATCAGTGTGGGGAGACTAGTTTTGAGTGAGCAGTTCTTC	CAISVGRLVLSEQFF
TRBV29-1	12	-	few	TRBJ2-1	TGCAGCGCCCTCGGGGGACACAATGAGCAGTTCTTC	CSALGGHNEQFF
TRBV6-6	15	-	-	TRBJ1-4	TGTGCCAGCAGTTACTTCCCGGGGAATAATGAAAAACTGTTTTTT	CASSYFPGNNEKLFF
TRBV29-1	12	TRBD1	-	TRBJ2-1	TGCAGCGTTCTACAGGGGAGCAATGAGCAGTTCTTC	CSVLQGSNEQFF
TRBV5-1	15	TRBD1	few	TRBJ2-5	TGCGCCAGCAGCGCCGGGACAGGGGGCGTAGAGACCCAGTACTTC	CASSAGTGGVETQYF
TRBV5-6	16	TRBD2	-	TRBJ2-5	TGTGCCAGCAGCTTTTGGAAGCGGGAGGATCACGAGACCCAGTACTTC	CASSFWKREDHETQYF
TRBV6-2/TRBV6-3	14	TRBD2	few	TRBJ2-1	TGTGCCAGCAGTGGACTAGCGACCTACAATGAGCAGTTCTTC	CASSGLATYNEQFF
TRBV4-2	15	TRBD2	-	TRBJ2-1	TGTGCCAGCAGCCAAGAGACTAGCGGGATGGGTGAGCAGTTCTTC	CASSQETSGMGEQFF
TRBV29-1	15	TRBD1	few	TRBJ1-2	TGCAGCGCCGGAGGGACAGACAACTTAAACTATGGCTACACCTTC	CSAGGTDNLNYGYTF
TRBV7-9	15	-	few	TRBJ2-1	TGTGCCACCCCCGAGGGGGAGAGCTCCTACAATGAGCAGTTCTTC	CATPEGESSYNEQFF
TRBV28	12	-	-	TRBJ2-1	TGTGCCAGCAGTCCCCTGCGGGTTGAGCAGTTCTTC	CASSPLRVEQFF
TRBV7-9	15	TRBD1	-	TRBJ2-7	TGTGCCAGCAGTTCCACCGGGACAGGTGATCACGAGCAGTACTTC	CASSSTGTGDHEQYF
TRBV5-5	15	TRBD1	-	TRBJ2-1	TGTGCCAGCAGCGCGGACAGGAGCTCCTACAATGAGCAGTTCTTC	CASSADRSSYNEQFF
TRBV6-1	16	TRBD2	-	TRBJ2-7	TGTGCCAGCAGTGAAGGTGCGGGAGGGCTTTACTACGAGCAGTACTTC	CASSEGAGGLYYEQYF
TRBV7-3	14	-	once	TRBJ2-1	TGTGCCAGCAGCAGAGAGACAGGGAGGGTGGAGCAGTTCTTC	CASSRETGRVEQFF
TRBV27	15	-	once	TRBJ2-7	TGTGCCAGCAGTTGGGGGGCGGGAGAACATTACGAGCAGTACTTC	CASSWGAGEHYEQYF
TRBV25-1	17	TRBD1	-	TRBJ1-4	TGTGCCAGCAGTGAATACCACGGACAGGCCTATAATGAAAAACTGTTTTTT	CASSEYHGQAYNEKLFF
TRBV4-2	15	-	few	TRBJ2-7	TGTGCCAGCAGCCAAGTAACGGAGGGCTCCTACGAGCAGTACTTC	CASSQVTEGSYEQYF
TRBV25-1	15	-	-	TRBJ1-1	TGTGCCAGCAGTGCGACGACCAGGGGGAACACTGAAGCTTTCTTT	CASSATTRGNTEAFF
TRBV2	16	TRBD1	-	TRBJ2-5	TGTGCCAGCAGTGAAATGGGGACAGGGAACCAAGAGACCCAGTACTTC	CASSEMGTGNQETQYF